The 3 T cell receptor beta chains given below trace back to one sample, sequenced in a study of regulatory T cells in long-lasting Graves disease. The time point denotes: newly diagnosed GD, antithyroid drugs for less than 3 months. Construction of the TCR library relied on RNA isolated from PBMCs. Arm-PCR with iRepertoire HTBI primers amplified the CDR3 regions for these TCR beta libraries. TCRdb used MiXCR to reprocess the multiplex PCR reads, holding one entry per CDR3 protein. The sample has over 200,000 distinct CDR3 sequences; 18% are singletons. These same data were also listed under a study on T cells in Graves' hyperthyroidism and ophthalmopathy.

Material: peripheral blood mononuclear cells (PBMCs), obtained at new diagnosis, from a patient treated with antithyroid drugs. These receptors were obtained from a woman under 40 with Graves disease.

Regarding this clonotype: This may be a read error, as it is one base from a much larger clone. Given the absence of the conserved phenylalanine or tryptophan at the CDR3 end, a read error is likely. This rearrangement joins TRBV18 to TRBJ1-1; 8 nucleotides match TRBD1. The junction had 6 bases not matched to a gene; V was cut back by 1 base and J by 5 bases. The CDR3 is made up of 15 amino acids. Germline CDR1 reads KGHSH; CDR2 reads LQKENI. CDR3 protein: CASSPRQGRRTEAFL. The CDR3 region has the DNA TGTGCCAGCTCACCACGACAGGGGCGCCGGACTGAAGCTTTCCTT.

The chain is built from TRBV7-6 and TRBJ1-1; D not certain. Germline V gene data show CDR1 as SGHVS and CDR2 as FNYEAQ. The CDR3 contains 15 residues. The V gene lost 1 base and the J gene lost 0 bases, with 9 bases spanning the gap. The CDR3 DNA sequence: TGTGCCAGCAGCTTAGGTGAACTCATGAACACTGAAGCTTTCTTT. Translation: CASSLGELMNTEAFF.

Concerning this clonotype: A far larger clone is a single base away, which makes a read error likely. The chain uses TRBV5-1 and TRBJ2-5; 10 bases map to TRBD2. Germline CDR1 is SGHRS and CDR2 is YFSETQ. Trimming at V came to 4 bases and at J to 11 bases, leaving 14 bases not matched to a gene. The CDR3 loop spans 15 amino acids. The CDR3 DNA follows: TGCGCCAGCAGCATGCGAAGCGGGGGGGTCGTTGAGCAGTACTTC. This encodes CASSMRSGGVVEQYF.